One sample yielded the 14 T cell receptor beta chains listed below, sequenced in a study of T cell repertoires in cytomegalovirus infection. TCRdb independently ran MiXCR on the reads; one entry per CDR3 protein. The data show 560,000 or so distinct CDR3 sequences, approximately 16% seen once. Sequencing was done on a sample of CD8+ T cells from PBMCs. These receptors all stem from a human donor in good health (CMV status not recorded). Some clones in this sample may be carry-over from other donors' samples.

This clonotype was seen only a few times. The chain joins TRBV11-2 to TRBJ2-1; 10 bases align to TRBD2. CDR3 length: 16 residues. The V and J ends lost 0 bases and 1 base, in that order; junction bases with no gene match: 0. Germline V gene sequence: CDR1 SGHAT, CDR2 FQNNGV. CDR3 amino acids: CASSLEAGGSYNEQFF. CDR3 nucleotides: TGTGCCAGCAGCTTAGAAGCGGGGGGGTCCTACAATGAGCAGTTCTTC.

Regarding this clonotype: This clone may be a read error of a much larger clone one base away. This chain uses TRBV12-3 or TRBV12-4 with TRBJ2-5; 9 nucleotides line up with TRBD1. The CDR3 contains 15 residues. The CDR3 reads CANSSYRGLGETQYF. CDR3 nucleotide sequence: TGTGCCAACAGTTCATACAGGGGGCTGGGAGAGACCCAGTACTTC.

The sample holds a few counts of this clonotype. The gene calls are TRBV12-3 or TRBV12-4 and TRBJ1-4; no clear D gene. CDR3 size: 17 residues. Trimming removed 3 bases at V and 0 bases at J, with 14 bases between. Here the CDR3 reads CASSFGEPIATNEKLFF. The CDR3 DNA reads TGTGCCAGCAGTTTTGGGGAGCCCATTGCAACTAATGAAAAACTGTTTTTT.

In this sample, this clonotype turned up once. Lacking the conserved final phenylalanine or tryptophan, this CDR3 likely reflects a read error. The V and J genes are TRBV20-1 and TRBJ2-1; 11 positions agree with TRBD2. Germline CDR1 and CDR2: DFQATT and SNEGSKA (reference sequence). V lost 3 bases and J lost 9; bases outside the gene matches: 4. The CDR3 totals 13 residues. This CDR3 reads CSASRLAGGEQFL. The CDR3 nucleotides read TGCAGTGCTAGCCGGCTAGCGGGGGGTGAGCAGTTCTTA.

This clonotype appeared a few times. The chain links TRBV19 to TRBJ1-1, with no clear D. The CDR3 totals 13 residues. Germline CDR1 is LNHDA and CDR2 is SQIVND (reference sequence). Trimming left V 3 bases short and J 4 bases short, with 9 bases between. The CDR3 sequence: CASSIGVVTEAFF. The CDR3 DNA reads as TGTGCCAGTAGTATTGGGGTAGTCACTGAAGCTTTCTTT.

A few counts support this clonotype. The CDR3 bases are TGCAGTGCTAGAAGCCTAGCGGGGGCCTACAATGAGCAGTTCTTC. Translating it yields CSARSLAGAYNEQFF. The chain is built from TRBV20-1 and TRBJ2-1, with TRBD2 matching 10 bases. The germline CDR1 and CDR2 sequences are DFQATT and SNEGSKA (reference sequence). V was clipped by 2 bases and J by 2 bases; unmatched bases: 3. The length of the CDR3 is 15 residues.

At least ten counts were recorded for this clonotype. The gene calls are TRBV7-9 and TRBJ2-7, with unresolved D. The germline gives CDR1 SEHNR, CDR2 FQNEAQ (reference sequence). The CDR3 is made up of 16 amino acids. The V end was cut by 0 bases, the J end by 5 bases, with 17 bases between. The CDR3 protein is CASSLANIGLSDEQYF. The CDR3 bases are TGTGCCAGCAGCTTAGCAAACATAGGGCTGTCCGACGAGCAGTACTTC.

This chain connects TRBV10-3 to TRBJ1-6; D gene uncertain. Germline CDR1 reads ENHRY; CDR2 reads SYGVKD. V was trimmed by 8 bases and J by 7 bases, leaving 9 bases between them. The CDR3 covers 12 residues. Here the CDR3 DNA reads TGTGCCATCTCCAGTTTAAATTCACCCCTCCACTTT. Protein product: CAISSLNSPLHF.

J is TRBJ1-4 and V is TRBV28, with 8 positions matching TRBD1. There are 13 residues in the CDR3. CDR1 is MDHEN, CDR2 SYDVKM, per germline. Trimming at V came to 6 bases and at J to 6 bases, leaving 3 bases not matched to a gene. CDR3 nucleotide sequence: TGTGCCAGCAGCGCACAGGGGGATGAAAAACTGTTTTTT. It specifies CASSAQGDEKLFF.

This clonotype was seen at least ten times. This chain connects TRBV6-6 to TRBJ1-1; a weak D match, TRBD1 (5 bases). V gave up 0 bases and J gave up 6 bases, with 23 bases separating them. The CDR3 is 18 residues long. Looked up from germline, CDR1 is MNHNY and CDR2 is SVGAGI (reference sequence). CDR3 DNA: TGTGCCAGCAGTTACTCGATGGTCGTGAGCCTCCGGGACGCTGAAGCTTTCTTT. Translating it yields CASSYSMVVSLRDAEAFF.

This clonotype has just a few counts. This sequence joins TRBV20-1 and TRBJ1-1, with 7 bases aligning to TRBD1. This CDR3 comprises 12 residues. Per the germline V gene, CDR1 is DFQATT and CDR2 is SNEGSKA (reference sequence). V shed 8 bases and J 1 base; nucleotides not matched to a gene: 4. This CDR3 is CSPGTANTEAFF. The DNA for the CDR3 is TGCAGTCCTGGGACAGCGAACACTGAAGCTTTCTTT.

This clonotype occurred a few times. The chain links TRBV2 to TRBJ2-1, with D unclear. V was clipped by 0 bases and J by 5 bases, with 14 bases between them. Germline V gene lookup returns CDR1 SNHLY and CDR2 FYNNEI. The length of the CDR3 is 16 residues. The CDR3 loop reads CASSEADFRQDNEQFF. Here the CDR3 DNA reads TGTGCCAGCAGTGAAGCAGACTTTAGGCAGGACAATGAGCAGTTCTTC.

This clonotype has ten or more counts. The genes are TRBV7-6 and TRBJ1-1; 7 bases are a match to TRBD1. The J segment lost 5 bases and the V segment lost 5 bases, leaving 8 bases of the junction unmatched. The CDR3 length is 14 residues. Germline values: CDR1 SGHVS, CDR2 FNYEAQ. For the CDR3, the DNA is TGTGCCAGCAGCGCGAAGACAGGGAGGACTGAAGCTTTCTTT. This gives the protein CASSAKTGRTEAFF.

This clonotype has only a few counts. V gene TRBV10-3 combines with J gene TRBJ1-5; D may be TRBD1 (5 bases). The germline gives CDR1 ENHRY, CDR2 SYGVKD. V gave up 11 bases and J gave up 3 bases, with 14 bases separating them. There are 13 residues in the CDR3. The CDR3 sequence: CAAGTASNQPQHF. CDR3 in DNA: TGTGCCGCCGGGACGGCCTCCAATCAGCCCCAGCATTTT.